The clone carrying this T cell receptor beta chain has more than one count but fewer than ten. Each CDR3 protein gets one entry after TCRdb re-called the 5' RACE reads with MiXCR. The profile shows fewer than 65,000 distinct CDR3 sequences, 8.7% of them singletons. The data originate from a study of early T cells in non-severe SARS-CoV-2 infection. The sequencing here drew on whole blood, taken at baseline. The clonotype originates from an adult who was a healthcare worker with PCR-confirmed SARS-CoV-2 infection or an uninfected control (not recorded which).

CDR3 in DNA: TGTGCCAGCAGTCCAACGGGGCGGACCTACGAGCAGTACTTC. Residues: CASSPTGRTYEQYF. The chain recombines TRBV12-3 or TRBV12-4 with TRBJ2-7; D tentatively fits TRBD1 or TRBD2 (5 bases each). The ends were cut back, 5 bases at V and 2 bases at J, with 13 bases in the middle. The CDR3 extends over 14 amino acids.